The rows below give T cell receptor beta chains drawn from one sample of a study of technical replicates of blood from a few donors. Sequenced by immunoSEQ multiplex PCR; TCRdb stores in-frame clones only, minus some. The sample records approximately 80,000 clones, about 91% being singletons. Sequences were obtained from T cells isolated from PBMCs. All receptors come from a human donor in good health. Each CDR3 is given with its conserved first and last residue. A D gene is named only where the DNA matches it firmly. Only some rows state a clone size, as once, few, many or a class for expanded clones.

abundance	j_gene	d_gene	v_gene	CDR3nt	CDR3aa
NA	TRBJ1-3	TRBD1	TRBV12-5	TGTGCTAGTGGTAGAACAGGGGGCTTTGGAAACACCATATATTTT	CASGRTGGFGNTIYF
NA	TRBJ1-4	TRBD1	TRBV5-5	TGTGCCAGCAGCCCGAACAGGGGTCTTAATGAAAAACTGTTTTTT	CASSPNRGLNEKLFF
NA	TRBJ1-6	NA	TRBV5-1	TGCGCCAGCAGCTTGCGGAGGGGAGCGGGCGATAATTCACCCCTCCACTTT	CASSLRRGAGDNSPLHF
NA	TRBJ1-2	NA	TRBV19	TGTGCCAGTAGTATTCTAGGAGGTCTACTCGGGGCTAACTATGGCTACACCTTC	CASSILGGLLGANYGYTF
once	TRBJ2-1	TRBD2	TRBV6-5	TGTGCCAGCAGTTACCGAGCGAGCGGGGATGAGCAGTTCTTC	CASSYRASGDEQFF
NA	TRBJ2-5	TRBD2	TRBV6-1	TGTGCCAGCAGTGAAAAGGCGGGAGGGCAAGAGACCCAGTACTTC	CASSEKAGGQETQYF
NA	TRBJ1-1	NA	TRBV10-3	TGTGCCATCAGTGATCTTCCAGCGCCATACCTAGAAGCTTTCTTT	CAISDLPAPYLEAFF
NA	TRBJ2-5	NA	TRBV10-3	TGTGCCATCAGTGAGTCGATAAGGGGGCAAGAGACCCAGTACTTC	CAISESIRGQETQYF
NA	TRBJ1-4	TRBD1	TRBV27	TGTGCCAGCAGCCCCGGGACAGGGGCCCCGGGAAATGAAAAACTGTTTTTT	CASSPGTGAPGNEKLFF
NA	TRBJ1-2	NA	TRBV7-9	TGTGCCAGCAGCAGCTTGGGTCGGGGAAGGTACGGCTACACCTTC	CASSSLGRGRYGYTF
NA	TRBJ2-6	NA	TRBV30	TGTGCCTGGCAGGGGACCAACTCTGGGGCCAACGTCCTGACTTTC	CAWQGTNSGANVLTF
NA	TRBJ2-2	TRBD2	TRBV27	TGTGCCAGCAGTTTCAGAGGGAGGGCCATCGGGGAGCTGTTTTTT	CASSFRGRAIGELFF
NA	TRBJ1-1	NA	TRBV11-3	TGTGCCAGCAGCCCCTTCCCGACACCTATGAACACTGAAGCTTTCTTT	CASSPFPTPMNTEAFF
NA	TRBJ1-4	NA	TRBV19	TGTGCCAGTAGTATTGTCCTCGGGGATGAAAAACTGTTTTTT	CASSIVLGDEKLFF
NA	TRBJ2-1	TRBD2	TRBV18	TGTGCCAGCTCAAATAGCGGGAGCGGGGGCTCCTACAATGAGCAGTTCTTC	CASSNSGSGGSYNEQFF
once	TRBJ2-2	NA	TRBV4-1	TGCGCCAGCAGCCAAGTTGAGCGGCCCGGGGAGCTGTTTTTT	CASSQVERPGELFF
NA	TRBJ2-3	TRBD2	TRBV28	TGTGCCAGCACCGGCCTGGGGGGGGAGGACCTTACTAGCACAGATACGCAGTATTTT	CASTGLGGEDLTSTDTQYF
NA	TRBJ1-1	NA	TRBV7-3	TGTGCCAGCAGCTTAACGTTGGGAGGGGATGAAGCTTTCTTT	CASSLTLGGDEAFF
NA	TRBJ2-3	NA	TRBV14	TGTGCCAGCAGCCAAGGGGGCTCAGATACGCAGTATTTT	CASSQGGSDTQYF
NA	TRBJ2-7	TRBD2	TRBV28	TGTGCCAGCGGTTCTAGCGGACCCTACGAGCAGTACTTC	CASGSSGPYEQYF
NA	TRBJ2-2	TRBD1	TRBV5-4	TGTGCCAGCAGCGCATGGGACAGCTATACCGGGGAGCTGTTTTTT	CASSAWDSYTGELFF
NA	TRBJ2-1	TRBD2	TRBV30	TGTGCCTGGCGCACGACCAGCGGGGGGCACAATGAGCAGTTCTTC	CAWRTTSGGHNEQFF
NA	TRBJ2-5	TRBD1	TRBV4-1	TGCGCCAGCAGCCCCGGACAGGGGAAGGGTCAAGAGACCCAGTACTTC	CASSPGQGKGQETQYF
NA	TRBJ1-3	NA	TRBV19	TGTGCCAGTACCCCCCGGGCCCAGGGGACTGGAAACACCATATATTTT	CASTPRAQGTGNTIYF
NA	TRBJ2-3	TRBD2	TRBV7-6	TGTGCCAGCAGCTTAGGTACGGGACTACCTACAGATACGCAGTATTTT	CASSLGTGLPTDTQYF
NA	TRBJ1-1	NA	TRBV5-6	TGTGCCAGCAGCTTCGGGTATAGGTACACTGAAGCTTTCTTT	CASSFGYRYTEAFF
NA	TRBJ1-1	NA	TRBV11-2	TGTGCCAGCAGTTGGAAAGGGGTTGGGAACACTGAAGCTTTCTTT	CASSWKGVGNTEAFF
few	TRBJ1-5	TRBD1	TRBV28	TGTGCCAGCAGTTTCAATTTACCGGGACAGGGGGCGTTCGGGCAGCCCCAGCATTTT	CASSFNLPGQGAFGQPQHF
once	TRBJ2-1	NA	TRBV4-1	TGCGCCAGCAGCTGGCTAGGCACCGGCAATGAGCAGTTCTTC	CASSWLGTGNEQFF
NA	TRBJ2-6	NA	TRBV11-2	TGTGCCAGCAGTAGCGAGGACTCTGGGGCCAACGTCCTGACTTTC	CASSSEDSGANVLTF
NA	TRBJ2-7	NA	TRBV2	TGTGCCAGCAGTGAAGCCTACCTTCACTACGAGCAGTACTTC	CASSEAYLHYEQYF
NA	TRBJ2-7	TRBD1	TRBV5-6	TGTGCCAGCAGCTACCGACAGGGCGTCAGCCAGTACTTC	CASSYRQGVSQYF
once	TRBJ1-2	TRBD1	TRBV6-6	TGTGCCAGCCTCTCAACCCGGGACAGCGACTATGGCTACACCTTC	CASLSTRDSDYGYTF
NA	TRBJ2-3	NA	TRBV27	TGTGCCAGCAGTTTGGAAAGCCCAATTTATACTACTGGCACAGATACGCAGTATTTT	CASSLESPIYTTGTDTQYF
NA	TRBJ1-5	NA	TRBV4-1	TGCGCCAGCAGCCAAGACCCACGGCAGGGAAACAATCAGCCCCAGCATTTT	CASSQDPRQGNNQPQHF
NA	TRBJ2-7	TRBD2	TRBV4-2	TGTGCCAGCAGCCAGAAGACGTGGGGATCTAGCGGGCCCAAGGACACGATCTACGAGCAGTACTTC	CASSQKTWGSSGPKDTIYEQYF
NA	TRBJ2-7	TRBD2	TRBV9	TGTGCCAGCAGCGTAGGGGGCGGGGGGGCCCACGAGCAGTACTTC	CASSVGGGGAHEQYF
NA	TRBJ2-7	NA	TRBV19	TGTGCCAGTTCTTGGGGGCGGAACTCCTACGAGCAGTACTTC	CASSWGRNSYEQYF
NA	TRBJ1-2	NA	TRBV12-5	TGTGCTAGTGGTTTGGTACCCGGACAGATCTATGGCTACACCTTC	CASGLVPGQIYGYTF
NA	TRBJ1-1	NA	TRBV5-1	TGCGCCAGCAGCTTGTTTGGACAGTTGAACACTGAAGCTTTCTTT	CASSLFGQLNTEAFF
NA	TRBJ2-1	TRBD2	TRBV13	TGTGCCAGCAGCTCCTATAGCGGGCTCTCCTACAATGAGCAGTTCTTC	CASSSYSGLSYNEQFF
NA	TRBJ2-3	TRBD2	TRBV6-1	TGTGCCAGCAGTCGCCGACTAGCGGGGACAGATACGCAGTATTTT	CASSRRLAGTDTQYF
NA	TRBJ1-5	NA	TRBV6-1	TGTGCCAGCAGTGAAGCGTTGGGGCCCGGCAATCAGCCCCAGCATTTT	CASSEALGPGNQPQHF